A selection of T cell receptor beta chains follows, all from one sample in a study of T cells of healthy individuals. MiXCR was run by TCRdb on the 5' RACE reads, yielding one entry per CDR3 protein. Among some 69,000 distinct CDR3 sequences listed, 15% to 20% were seen once. Receptor source: a human donor in good health. Each CDR3 is given without its conserved first and last residue. Each record gives: J gene, D gene, V gene, CDR3 protein. D genes are given only for firm matches.

TRBJ2-7	.	TRBV28	ATDRLTVARYEQY
TRBJ2-5	.	TRBV12-3/TRBV12-4	ASSLMVGVETQY
TRBJ2-7	.	TRBV30	AWSEGDPSYEQY
TRBJ1-2	.	TRBV4-2	ASSQEEGSGYGYT
TRBJ1-3	TRBD1	TRBV6-1	ASIGTGDFSGNTIY
TRBJ2-1	.	TRBV10-3	AISRRQGGLGSNEQF
TRBJ2-7	.	TRBV11-2	ASSSPDAYPPYEQY
TRBJ2-3	.	TRBV20-1	SARMAGNTDTQY
TRBJ1-2	.	TRBV4-1	ASSGYRDFGYGYT
TRBJ1-1	.	TRBV27	ASSLYFDTRLNTEAF
TRBJ2-7	.	TRBV13	ASSLGGPDEQY
TRBJ2-3	.	TRBV4-2	ASSQHGTAAY
TRBJ2-5	.	TRBV29-1	SVEAPGATETQY
TRBJ1-1	.	TRBV10-3	AISPGGGGVGGEAF
TRBJ2-3	.	TRBV7-3	ASSKTTAGSDTQY
TRBJ2-7	.	TRBV5-1	ASSANRHEQY
TRBJ2-5	.	TRBV12-3/TRBV12-4	ASTWGHPGGETQY
TRBJ1-1	.	TRBV11-2	ASSLSIANTEAF
TRBJ2-3	.	TRBV4-1	ASSQFPTADTQY
TRBJ1-1	TRBD1	TRBV3-1	ASSPLPFYQGAGTEAF
TRBJ2-4	TRBD2	TRBV5-1	ASSGTGSGNIQY
TRBJ2-7	.	TRBV7-2	ASSPRGDEQY
TRBJ2-3	.	TRBV4-2	ASSQDPGGGTDTQY
TRBJ2-1	.	TRBV4-2	ASSQDGQGPYNEQF
TRBJ2-2	.	TRBV6-6	ASSRRPDTGELF
TRBJ1-4	TRBD1	TRBV9	ASSVGGTGPAKLF